This T cell receptor beta chain was recorded in a study of PD-1 blockade in classical Hodgkin lymphoma (dated by TCRdb to 2020 to 2021). For the study in its entirety: Nivolumab dosing was 3 mg/kg intravenously every 2 weeks, continuing until either disease progression or unacceptable toxicity. The study used CyTOF and TCR beta sequencing to define a peripheral blood immune signature of response to PD-1 blockade in classical Hodgkin lymphoma.

Comment on this clone: The antigen it binds to is not known. The sample holds no much larger clone one base away, and base qualities are not on file.

The time point label for this specimen denotes: cycle 1 day 1 (C1D1), immediately before nivolumab initiation. Relapse after autologous stem cell transplantation had occurred in all trial patients, and cohorts A, B and C were distinguished by prior brentuximab vedotin exposure. The trial cohort was composed of approximately 60 patients with relapsed/refractory classical Hodgkin lymphoma, for whom complete response, partial response or progressive disease was recorded as best overall response. Single-agent nivolumab was administered to trial patients in the multi-cohort phase II CheckMate 205 trial. Best overall response was determined by an independent review committee according to the 2007 International Working Group response criteria. Trial PBMCs were collected immediately before nivolumab initiation (C1D1) and during therapy at cycle 2 day 1 and cycle 4 day 1. Peripheral blood was collected in 8 mL Vacutainer Cell Preparation Tubes, from which PBMCs were isolated by centrifugation and then cryopreserved.

The Qiagen DNeasy kit was used to extract genomic DNA both from unsorted PBMCs and from the negatively selected CD4+ and CD8+ fractions. Using primers that anneal to V and J segments, immunoSEQ multiplex PCR amplified the TCR beta CDR3 regions. A synthetic immune receptor repertoire was used to minimize amplification bias, and any residual bias was removed computationally once sequencing was done. From the authors' description of their analysis: Custom Python scripts were used to quantify repertoire diversity as the Shannon entropy index. The unsorted, CD4+ and CD8+ repertoires were each analyzed separately, with the exception of combined analyses, where CD4+ and CD8+ sequences were merged in silico. Clonal expansion was defined as at least a 2-fold frequency increase after treatment relative to C1D1, with a pseudocount of 0.5 for undetected baseline clones. Singleton clones were defined as clones with 0 or 1 copy at C1D1, and non-singleton clones were defined as clones with 2 or more copies. Clones expanded in unsorted samples were annotated as CD4+, CD8+ or unknown by matching protein sequences in sorted samples from the same patient. Wilcoxon tests on paired samples were used to test diversity changes from C1D1 to C4D1. TCRdb re-hosts the immuneACCESS table, in-frame sequences only. Its copies lack some clones; in the studies checked, an unresolved V gene accounts for under half of them, and the cause for the rest is not known. V, J and clone size are taken as reported in that table, and D and trimming were inferred from the DNA itself. In all, the sample holds 90,000 to 100,000 clones, and about nine tenths of those were seen once. The top ten clones comprise 2.5% to 3% of the sample.

Broader findings and caveats from the paper: A significant rise by C4D1 was seen in CD4+ but not CD8+ TCR diversity (p=0.0027 vs p=0.16), with the rise being most apparent in complete responders (p=0.02). Trial patients achieving complete response had baseline diversity similar to newly diagnosed patients, whereas partial responders and progressors had significantly lower diversity. Newly diagnosed patients were reported to have lower baseline TCR diversity than healthy donors, and relapsed/refractory patients were reported to have lower baseline TCR diversity still. The study was limited to a single clinical trial cohort, and causes of repertoire differences, possibly disease activity or prior therapy, remained undefined. Patients starting nivolumab less than 1 year after ASCT had lower diversity and were excluded from later analyses to avoid confounding by immune reconstitution.

The trim is 0 bases for V and 3 bases for J, with a gap of 6 bases between the germline ends. The CDR3 goes from the cysteine to the phenylalanine over 13 residues. This entry keeps only the CDR3 DNA: 39 bases, framed from base 1. The germline V gene yields SGDLS for CDR1 and YYNGEE for CDR2. Sequenced here: peripheral blood mononuclear cells (PBMCs), sampled at baseline. This sequence was found in a human donor with classical Hodgkin lymphoma. The sequence joins TRBV9 to TRBJ1-1, with no D gene named confidently. CDR3 loop: CASSVVGYTEAFF. The DNA reads as follows: TGTGCCAGCAGCGTAGTGGGTTACACTGAAGCTTTCTTT.